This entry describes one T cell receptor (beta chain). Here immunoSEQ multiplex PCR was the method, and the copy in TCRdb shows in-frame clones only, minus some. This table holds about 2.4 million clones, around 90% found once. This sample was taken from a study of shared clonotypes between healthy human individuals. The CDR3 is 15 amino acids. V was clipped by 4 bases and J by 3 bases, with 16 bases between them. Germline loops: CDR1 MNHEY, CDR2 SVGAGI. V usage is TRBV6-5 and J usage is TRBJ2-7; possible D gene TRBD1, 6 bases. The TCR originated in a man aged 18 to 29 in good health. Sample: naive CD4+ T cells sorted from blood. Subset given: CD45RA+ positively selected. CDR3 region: CASSLSPTGYYEQYF. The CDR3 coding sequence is TGTGCCAGCAGTTTAAGCCCCACAGGGTACTACGAGCAGTACTTC.